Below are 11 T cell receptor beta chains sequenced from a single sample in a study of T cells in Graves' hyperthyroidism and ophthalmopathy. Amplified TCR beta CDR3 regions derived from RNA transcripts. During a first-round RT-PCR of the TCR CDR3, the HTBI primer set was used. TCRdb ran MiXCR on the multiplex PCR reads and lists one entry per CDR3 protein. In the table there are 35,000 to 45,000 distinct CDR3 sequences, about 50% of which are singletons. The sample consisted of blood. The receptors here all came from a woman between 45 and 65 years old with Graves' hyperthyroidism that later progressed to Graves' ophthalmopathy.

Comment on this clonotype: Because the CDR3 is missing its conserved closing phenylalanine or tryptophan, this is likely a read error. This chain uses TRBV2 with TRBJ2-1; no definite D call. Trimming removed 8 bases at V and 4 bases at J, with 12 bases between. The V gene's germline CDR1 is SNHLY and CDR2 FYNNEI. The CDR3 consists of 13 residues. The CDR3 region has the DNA TGTGCCAGCGTAAAGATTGAATACAATGAGCAGTTCCTC. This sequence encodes CASVKIEYNEQFL.

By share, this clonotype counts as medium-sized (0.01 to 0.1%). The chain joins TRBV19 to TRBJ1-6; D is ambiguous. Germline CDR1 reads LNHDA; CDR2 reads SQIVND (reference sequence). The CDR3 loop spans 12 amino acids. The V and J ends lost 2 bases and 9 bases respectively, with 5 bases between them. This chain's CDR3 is CASSILGSPLHF. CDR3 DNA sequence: TGTGCCAGTAGTATATTGGGTTCACCCCTCCACTTT.

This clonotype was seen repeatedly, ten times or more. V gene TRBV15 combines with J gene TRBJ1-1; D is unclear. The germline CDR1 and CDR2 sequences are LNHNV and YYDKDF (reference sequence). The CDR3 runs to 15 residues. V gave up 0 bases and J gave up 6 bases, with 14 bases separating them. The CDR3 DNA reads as TGTGCCACCAGCAGAGATCCGCCAGGCTCCTCTGAAGCTTTCTTT. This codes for CATSRDPPGSSEAFF. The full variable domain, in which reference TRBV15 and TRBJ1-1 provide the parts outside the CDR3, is DAMVIQNPRYQVTQFGKPVTLSCSQTLNHNVMYWYQQKSSQAPKLLFHYYDKDFNNEADTPDNFQSRRPNTSFCFLDIRSPGLGDTAMYLCATSRDPPGSSEAFFGQGTRLTVV.

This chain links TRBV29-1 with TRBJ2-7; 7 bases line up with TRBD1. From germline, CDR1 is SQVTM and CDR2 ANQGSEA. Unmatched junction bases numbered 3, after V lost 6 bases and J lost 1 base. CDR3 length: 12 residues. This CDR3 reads CSVPGQSYEQYF. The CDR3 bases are TGCAGCGTCCCGGGACAGTCCTACGAGCAGTACTTC.

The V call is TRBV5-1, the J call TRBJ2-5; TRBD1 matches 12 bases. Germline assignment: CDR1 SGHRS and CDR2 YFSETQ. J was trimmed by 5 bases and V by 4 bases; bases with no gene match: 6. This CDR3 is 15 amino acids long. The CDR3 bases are TGCGCCAGCAGCCGATCCGGGACAGGGGGCGAGACCCAGTACTTC. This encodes CASSRSGTGGETQYF.

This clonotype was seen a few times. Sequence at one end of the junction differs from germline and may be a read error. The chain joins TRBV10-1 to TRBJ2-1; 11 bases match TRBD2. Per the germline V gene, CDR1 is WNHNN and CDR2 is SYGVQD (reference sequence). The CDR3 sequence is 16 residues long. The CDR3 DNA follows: TGCGCCTGCAGTGAGACGACTAGCGGGAATGACAATGAGCAGTTCTTC. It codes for CACSETTSGNDNEQFF.

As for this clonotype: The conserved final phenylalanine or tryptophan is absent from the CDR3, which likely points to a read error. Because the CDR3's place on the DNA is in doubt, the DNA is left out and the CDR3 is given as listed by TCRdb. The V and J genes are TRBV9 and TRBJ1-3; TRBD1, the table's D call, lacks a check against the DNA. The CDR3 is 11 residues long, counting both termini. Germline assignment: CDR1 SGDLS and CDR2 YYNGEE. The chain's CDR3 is CASSIKDRGNT.

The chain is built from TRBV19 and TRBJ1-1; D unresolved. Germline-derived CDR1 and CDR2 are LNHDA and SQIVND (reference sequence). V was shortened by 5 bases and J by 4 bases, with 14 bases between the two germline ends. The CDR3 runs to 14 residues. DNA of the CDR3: TGTGCCAGTAGTGCATCTAGCGGGAGCACTGAAGCTTTCTTT. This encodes CASSASSGSTEAFF.

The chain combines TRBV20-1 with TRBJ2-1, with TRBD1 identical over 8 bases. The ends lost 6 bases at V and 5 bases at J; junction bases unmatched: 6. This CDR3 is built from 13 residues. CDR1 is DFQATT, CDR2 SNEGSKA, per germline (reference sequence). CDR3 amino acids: CSADRGANNEQFF. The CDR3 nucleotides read TGCAGTGCAGACAGGGGTGCTAACAATGAGCAGTTCTTC.

The CDR3 DNA is TGTGCCAGCAGCTCCCCCTGGGAGGTTTCCTCTGGAGACGCCATATATTTT. Its translation: CASSSPWEVSSGDAIYF. The chain is built from TRBV7-6 and TRBJ1-3; unclear D gene. Trimming removed 4 bases from V and 11 bases from J, with 27 bases in between. CDR1 is SGHVS, CDR2 FNYEAQ, per germline. There are 17 residues in the CDR3. Full variable domain (rest looked up from reference TRBV7-6 and TRBJ1-3): GAGVSQSPRYKVTKRGQDVALRCDPISGHVSLYWYRQALGQGPEFLTYFNYEAQQDKSGLPNDRFSAERPEGSISTLTIQRTEQRDSAMYRCASSSPWEVSSGDAIYFGEGSWLTVV.

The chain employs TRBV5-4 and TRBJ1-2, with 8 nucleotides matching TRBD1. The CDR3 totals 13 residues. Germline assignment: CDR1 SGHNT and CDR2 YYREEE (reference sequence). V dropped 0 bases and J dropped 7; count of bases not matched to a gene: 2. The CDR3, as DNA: TGTGCCAGCAGCTTGGCAGGGGGCGGTGGCTACACCTTC. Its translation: CASSLAGGGGYTF.